These T cell receptor beta chains were read from a single sample in a study of blood T cell repertoires in COVID-19. Generated by immunoSEQ multiplex PCR, the TCRdb table keeps only in-frame clones and is missing some. The table includes under 300,000 clones, roughly 85% detected once. Sequencing was performed on peripheral blood. These receptors were collected from a human donor in a cohort sampled during active COVID-19. Each CDR3 is given with its conserved first and last residue. D genes are given only for firm matches.

>14|TRBV6-6|NA
CASSYKGAGNTIYF
>13|TRBV5-1|NA
CASRGEGGETQYF
>15|TRBV7-9|TRBD2
CASSLVGGSPYEQYF
>14|TRBV19|TRBD2
CASRPGGGRRELFF
>13|TRBV29-1|TRBD2
CSVGFSGTDTQYF
>15|TRBV9|TRBD2
CASSVEGLAGNTQYF
>15|TRBV7-2|NA
CASSLVVTGNTEAFF
>15|TRBV5-6|NA
CASSLNSLGIRTQYF
>15|TRBV28|TRBD2
CASSLSGSMSNEQFF
>13|TRBV24-1|NA
CATSGTDNQPQHF
>15|TRBV5-6|NA
CASKHVGTGDNEQFF
>13|TRBV19|TRBD1
CASTRTGYGGYTF
>11|TRBV6-2/TRBV6-3|NA
CASSYPQGYTF
>12|TRBV5-1|TRBD1
CASSWGTGEAFF
>13|TRBV7-7|NA
CASSQERAGEQFF
>15|TRBV9|TRBD1
CASSAWDRYNYGYTF
>13|TRBV19|NA
CASSIRRGDTQYF
>12|TRBV12-3/TRBV12-4|NA
CASRGGINEQFF
>16|TRBV9|NA
CASSVGGLLSGNTIYF
>13|TRBV12-3/TRBV12-4|NA
CASSLEGLYEQYF
>14|TRBV7-8|TRBD1
CASSPGQSNYGYTF
>13|TRBV18|NA
CASSPGAGPEQYF
>14|TRBV5-1|TRBD1
CASSLTGVERGAFF
>14|TRBV2|NA
CASRERGSNTEAFF
>13|TRBV5-1|TRBD1
CASSSQGEETQYF
>12|TRBV29-1|TRBD1
CSALQGDYGYTF
>17|TRBV18|TRBD2
CASSPSGGGANTGELFF
>17|TRBV5-6|NA
CASSRAGQGQGNRPQHF